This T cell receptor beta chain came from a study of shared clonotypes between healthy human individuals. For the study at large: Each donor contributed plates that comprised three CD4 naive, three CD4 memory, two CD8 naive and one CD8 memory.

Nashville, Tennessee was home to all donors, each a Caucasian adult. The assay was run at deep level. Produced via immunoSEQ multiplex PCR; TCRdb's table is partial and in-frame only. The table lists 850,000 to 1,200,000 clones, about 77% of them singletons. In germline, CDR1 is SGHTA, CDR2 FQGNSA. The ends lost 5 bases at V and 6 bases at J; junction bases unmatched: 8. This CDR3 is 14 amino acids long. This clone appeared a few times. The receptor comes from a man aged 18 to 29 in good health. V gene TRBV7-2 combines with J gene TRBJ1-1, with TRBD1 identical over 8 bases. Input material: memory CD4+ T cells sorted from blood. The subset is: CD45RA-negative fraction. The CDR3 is CASSPGGRGAEAFF. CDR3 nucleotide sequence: TGTGCCAGCAGCCCAGGGGGCCGGGGCGCTGAAGCTTTCTTT.